The subject of this entry is one TCR beta chain. This specimen includes other DNA sequences encoding the same CDR3. The data belong to a study of blood T cell repertoires in COVID-19. The wider study: There were acute and convalescent COVID-19 samples, and they came from the United States, Italy and Spain. T cells, B-cell-depleted T cells, or PBMCs supplied cDNA or gDNA.

The authors' processing: Cell counts per sample came from amplifying reference gene primers. This table comes from immunoSEQ multiplex PCR, and its TCRdb copy is limited to in-frame clones, with some not included. That table gives V, J and clone size, and the DNA gave D and trimming. In the table there are hundreds of thousands of clones, about 88% of which are singletons. This CDR3 has 15 residues. V lost 6 bases and J lost 0; bases outside the gene matches: 2. The germline V gene encodes CDR1 MRHNA and CDR2 SNTAGT. The V gene is TRBV6-4, the J gene TRBJ2-3, with 11 bases aligning to TRBD2. Sample: peripheral blood. The clonotype was recovered from a woman in her thirties with COVID-19, enrolled during active disease. CDR3: CASSRTSGSTDTQYF. In DNA form, the CDR3 reads TGTGCCAGCAGCCGGACTAGCGGGAGCACAGATACGCAGTATTTT.